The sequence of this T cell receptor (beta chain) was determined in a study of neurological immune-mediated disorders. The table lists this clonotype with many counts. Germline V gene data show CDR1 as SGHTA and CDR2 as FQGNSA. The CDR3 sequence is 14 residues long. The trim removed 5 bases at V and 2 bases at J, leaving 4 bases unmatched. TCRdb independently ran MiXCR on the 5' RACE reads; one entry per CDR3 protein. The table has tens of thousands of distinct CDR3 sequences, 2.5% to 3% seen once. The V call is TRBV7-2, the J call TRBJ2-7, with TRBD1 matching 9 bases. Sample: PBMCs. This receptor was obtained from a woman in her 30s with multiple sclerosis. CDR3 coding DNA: TGTGCCAGCAGCCCGGACAGGGGCCCCTACGAGCAGTACTTC. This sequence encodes CASSPDRGPYEQYF.